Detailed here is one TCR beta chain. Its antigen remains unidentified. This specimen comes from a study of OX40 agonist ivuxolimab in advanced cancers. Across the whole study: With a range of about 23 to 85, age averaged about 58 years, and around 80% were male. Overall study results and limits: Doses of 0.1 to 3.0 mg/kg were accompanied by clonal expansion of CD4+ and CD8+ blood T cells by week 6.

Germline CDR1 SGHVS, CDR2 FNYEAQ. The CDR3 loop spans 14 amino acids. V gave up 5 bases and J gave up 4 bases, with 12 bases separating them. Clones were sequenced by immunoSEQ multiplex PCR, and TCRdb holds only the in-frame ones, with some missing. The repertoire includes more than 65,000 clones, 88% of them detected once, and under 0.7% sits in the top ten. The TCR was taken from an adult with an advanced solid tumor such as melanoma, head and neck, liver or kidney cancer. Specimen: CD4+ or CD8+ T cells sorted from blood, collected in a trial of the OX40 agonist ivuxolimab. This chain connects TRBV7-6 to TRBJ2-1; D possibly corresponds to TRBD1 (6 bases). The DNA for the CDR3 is TGTGCCAGCAGCAGGACAGTTACGTACAATGAGCAGTTCTTC. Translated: CASSRTVTYNEQFF.